The present T cell receptor beta chain was sequenced within a study of Ad26.COV2.S vaccination and SARS-CoV-2 variants. The repertoire was sequenced with immunoSEQ multiplex PCR; TCRdb's copy has only in-frame clones and lacks some. This table has approximately 480,000 clones, approximately 90% appearing once. V was shortened by 8 bases and J by 6 bases, with 13 bases between the two germline ends. The CDR3 totals 11 residues. Germline values: CDR1 SQVTM, CDR2 ANQGSEA. The sample's treatment: about 20 received Ad26.COV2.S at low or high dose, single or two shots; roughly five received placebo; per-sample allocation not given. Sample collection was performed on day 63 after the first vaccine or placebo injection.

This clonotype was sampled from a person aged 18-65 years who received the Ad26.COV2.S COVID-19 vaccine or a placebo. The chain recombines TRBV29-1 with TRBJ1-1; D is unclear. This specimen was peripheral blood, taken in a trial of Ad26.COV2.S vaccine versus placebo. CDR3 sequence (DNA): TGCAGCTTCGTGTCGAGGGCTGAAGCTTTCTTT. It translates to CSFVSRAEAFF.